The T cell receptor (beta chain) described here comes from a study of T-cell reconstitution after alpha-beta-depleted transplantation in children. This clonotype turned up a few times. The germline gives CDR1 DFQATT, CDR2 SNEGSKA (reference sequence). The V and J ends lost 6 bases and 6 bases, in that order; junction bases with no gene match: 12. The CDR3 length is 16 residues. Unique molecular identifiers were used to barcode this TCRbeta library. TCRdb re-derived calls from the PCR reads in MiXCR, one entry per CDR3 protein. Of about 410,000 distinct CDR3 sequences listed, over 20% are singletons. This receptor was obtained from a human donor who donated a stem cell graft to a child with acute myeloid leukemia. The sequencing used PBMCs from the stem cell graft donor, collected from the stem cell graft. The chain is built from TRBV20-1 and TRBJ2-3; 13 nucleotides align to TRBD2. CDR3 sequence: CSAVLAGGPQGDTQYF. CDR3 nucleotides: TGCAGTGCAGTACTAGCGGGAGGGCCCCAGGGGGATACGCAGTATTTT.